This note documents a single T cell receptor beta chain sequence. The antigen is unknown. The CDR3 is 17 amino acids. The V end was cut by 4 bases, the J end by 0 bases, with 16 bases between. Germline V gives CDR1 SEHNR, CDR2 FQNEAQ (reference sequence). Donors were healthy HIV-negative adults without recently reported acute infections or vaccinations. CD45RA+ naive and CD45RA-negative memory subsets were separated from CD4+ cells. Original methodology: With immunoSEQ giving junction-only sequences and no quality scores, filtering differed. Data came from immunoSEQ multiplex PCR; TCRdb stores just in-frame clones and leaves some out. The V and J calls and the clone size are those of that table, but D and trimming were determined from the DNA. The sample lists some 1,400,000 clones; roughly 97% were seen once. The data stem from a study of shared clonotypes between healthy human individuals. Study observations and caveats: Rarefaction curves obtained for sorted subsets showed sequencing incomplete despite large depth.

This TCR came from a man younger than 40 in good health. Sequencing was performed on naive CD4+ T cells sorted from blood. Subset given: CD45RA+ positively selected. The V gene is TRBV7-9, the J gene TRBJ1-5; D might be TRBD1 (6 bases). CDR3 nucleotide sequence: TGTGCCAGCAGCTCATGGGCAGGGGACAATAGCAATCAGCCCCAGCATTTT. Translation gives CASSSWAGDNSNQPQHF.